This TCR beta chain was recovered during a study of long-term antiretroviral therapy in people with HIV (dated by TCRdb to between 2021 and 2023). At the level of the whole study: The earliest samples were collected approximately a decade before the 2015 WHO recommendation for immediate ART, a period when ART was typically delayed until CD4 counts fell. A retrospective serial study tested whether changes in peripheral blood TRB repertoire composition and diversity were associated with ART initiation and durable HIV suppression. The cohort contributed about 200 cryopreserved PBMC samples from 30 adults with confirmed HIV infection, collected serially over a mean of around 6 years (range 1-12). Of the approximately 30 participants with HIV, roughly twelve were female. Test extractions of a monoclonal T-cell line alongside under 35 polyclonal samples showed no cross-contamination during QIAcube processing. Study-level results and caveats: Expanded TRB clones identified before ART initiation dominated the repertoire at all time points, although this dominance fluctuated and declined in many PLHIV after ART. Because PBMC availability was limited, only the TCR beta chain was sequenced, with no alpha chain pairing. No data were available on ART adherence, viral resistance or therapy changes, limiting inferences about post-ART repertoire changes. HIV repertoires had narrower CDR3 length ranges than controls, and the network structure suggested an antigen-experienced repertoire that shifted only slightly toward naive after ART. A significant increase in TRB diversity was found to be associated with ART initiation, although TRB diversity was observed to remain significantly below that of transplant donor controls even after long-term ART. The samples span the years 2004 to 2017, and the ART regimens used may be less effective than current regimens. Because pre-ART samples had limited cell numbers, profiling was done on unsorted PBMC rather than on sorted CD4+ and CD8+ T cells.

CDR1 SEHNR and CDR2 FQNEAQ were looked up in the germline V gene (reference sequence). Including the terminal cysteine and phenylalanine, the CDR3 comprises 15 residues. The DNA shown is the 45-base CDR3, in frame from base 1. Clipping removes 3 bases from V and 6 bases from J, with 4 as the unmatched junction base count. The immunoSEQ hsTCRB v3.0 assay was used at survey level resolution to sequence the TRB variable region. The target sequencing depth for TRB was about 40,000-55,000 T-cell genomes per sample. Pooled TRB libraries were sequenced on an Illumina MiSeq with a v3 150-cycle kit. As for the authors' bioinformatics: Repertoire analysis was performed in R inside a reproducible Nextflow workflow that covered QC, data transformation and analysis. LymphoSeq2, an R package for AIRR-Seq data exploration, was used to implement custom analyses. After excluding a few samples that yielded fewer than 5000 total TRB sequences, fewer than 200 HIV repertoires remained for analysis. Of the approximately 190 retained HIV repertoires, some 60 were collected before and approximately 130 after ART initiation. Each repertoire was downsampled to 5000 TRB nucleotide sequences, and summary statistics were averaged across 100 downsampling iterations. The analysis kept only TRB sequences whose CDR3 regions were at least seven amino acids long. Two measures captured diversity: a Shannon entropy-derived clonality score and the Gini coefficient. In the repertoire networks, any two of the top 5000 CDR3 amino acid sequences were linked whenever the two sequences differed by an edit distance of one. GLIPH2 predicted antigen specificity groups and MHC restriction for TRB CDR3 amino acid sequences. CDR3 amino acid sequences were matched against VDJdb and McPAS-TCR to flag known CMV, EBV, HIV or tissue antigen associations. Pre-ART, post-ART and control groups were compared with Wilcoxon signed-rank tests and Holm-Bonferroni correction. Imported from immuneACCESS, the table was reduced by TCRdb to in-frame sequences with V and J called. These copies leave out some clones; in studies compared against another copy, an unresolved V gene accounts for under half, and the cause of the remainder is not known. D and trimming were read from the DNA, whereas the V and J calls and clone size are those reported in that table. In this sample the table shows about 29,000 clones, around nine tenths of which occur a single time. The leading ten clones occupy approximately 4% of the sample.

This clone was seen more than once but under ten times. This receptor's antigen is unknown. The record has no base qualities; no much larger clone is one base away. To be included, a participant needed at least one PBMC sample from before ART initiation plus at least two post-ART samples. Treatment was received in the United States of America by all participants with HIV. Before DNA extraction, cryopreserved samples containing about 0.95-10 million PBMC were thawed and washed. At the time of the earliest PBMC sample for each participant with HIV, ages ranged from roughly 23 to 60 years. PBMC samples from each participant spanned 1-4 timepoints before ART initiation and 2-8 timepoints after ART initiation, with a median of 7 samples. Serial HIV viral load, CD4+ T-cell count, ART history and demographic data were obtained for every participant. A Qiagen kit on a QIAcube was used to extract genomic DNA from unsorted PBMC, with samples processed in batches of 12.

The receptor was derived from a woman between 18 and 29 years old with HIV. The V and J segments used are TRBV7-9 and TRBJ2-2; 10 middle bases align to TRBD2. The sequencing here drew on unsorted PBMCs, taken 0.5 years after starting antiretroviral therapy. The CDR3 protein sequence reads: CASSFSLAGAGELFF. Here is the DNA: TGTGCCAGCAGCTTTAGTCTAGCGGGAGCCGGGGAGCTGTTTTTT.